This T cell receptor (beta chain) originates from a study of molecular identifiers for immune sequencing clone quantification (dated by TCRdb to the late 2010s). Study-level background: For a replicate experiment, RNA from about 20,000 or 100,000 naive CD8 T cells was divided into five aliquots, of which four were sequenced. This methods study benchmarked molecular-identifier clustering-based TCR repertoire sequencing (MIDCIRS) and TCR RNA copy counting, using CD8 T cells to do so.

Here is what the overall study found, with its caveats: When barcode sub-clustering was not used, chimeric consensus sequences inflated TCR diversity, with chimeras reaching as high as 47%. Spiked-in Jurkat TCR RNA equivalent to a single cell was reported to be detectable even among 750,000 to 1,000,000 naive CD8 T cells. The naive libraries included spiked-in Jurkat TCR RNA (roughly nine copies' worth), and this RNA is not part of the donor repertoire. About 3 recovered TCR RNA copies per cell were obtained by modeling, versus 9 to 10 by digital PCR, implying a capture efficiency of 25% to 30%. Highly expanded clone sizes could be underestimated if identical TCR molecules share a barcode. In CMV-specific effector cells, over 98% of molecules were held by clones above 20 RNA copies, whereas under 1% of molecules were held by such clones in naive cells.

Libraries of naive CD8 T cells were built from around 20,000 to 1,000,000 sorted cells, with 10%, 30% or 50% of the purified RNA used. Naive CD8 T cells, defined as CD8+CD4-CCR7+CD45RA+, were FACS-sorted into RLT Plus buffer on a BD FACSAria II. Nine to eleven TCR copies' worth of Jurkat RNA were spiked into roughly 17,000-1,100,000 naive CD8 T cell samples to test detection sensitivity. Enrichment of CD8 T cells was done with RosetteSep CD8+ T Cell Enrichment Cocktail plus Ficoll-Paque, and ACK red cell lysis came afterward. Library creation used PCR. The instrument given in TCRdb is NextSeq 500. Preparation of bulk TCR libraries followed a previously described approach, with the TCR primers listed in Table S5. Purification of total RNA was performed with the Qiagen AllPrep DNA/RNA kit. Reads from multiple sequencing runs of the same library were pooled before analysis. Concerning the study's data processing: Only reads with exact TCR constant sequence were kept, trimmed to 150 nt, and grouped by their 12-nt molecular barcodes. Reads in each barcode group were sub-clustered using a 15% Levenshtein threshold, and a quality-weighted consensus sequence was built for each RNA molecule. Non-functional sequences were filtered out, along with any lower-count sequence sitting one edit away from another sequence. Barcode sub-clusters with fewer than 20% of the maximum read count were removed, based on fitting two negative binomial distributions. The raw public reads went through TCRdb reprocessing: fastp at Q25, MiXCR clone calling, in-frame beta chains kept. Rows are unified per CDR3 protein, each entry keeping the most common DNA and genes. The V and J calls here are based on TCRdb, not the publication. The table for this sample lists more than 85,000 distinct CDR3 sequences; roughly 34% of them were counted only once. Of the sample, under 5.5% falls within the top ten clones.

In its sample, this clonotype was seen a few times. There is no known antigen for this receptor. No much larger clone exists at a distance of one base, and base qualities are not known. This TCR derives from a human donor in good health. Some libraries in this study had Jurkat cell RNA spiked in. Sequenced sample: naive CD8+ T cells from blood, with Jurkat cell RNA spiked in. Sample cell subset or site, as interpreted from the label and publication: FACS-sorted CD8+CD4-CCR7+CD45RA+ naive T cells.

This receptor carries the CDR3 CASRISGRPTDTQYF. The DNA sequence is given as TGTGCCAGCAGGATTAGCGGGAGACCCACAGATACGCAGTATTTT. The rearrangement joined TRBV28 to TRBJ2-3, and 9 junction bases match TRBD2. Trimming removed 6 bases from V and 2 bases from J; the gene matches leave 6 bases unexplained. The germline V gene gives CDR1 as MDHEN and CDR2 as SYDVKM. CDR3 length: 15 amino acids, cysteine to phenylalanine. The DNA shown is the 45-base CDR3, in frame from base 1. Extended through the reference TRBV28 and TRBJ2-3 proteins, this CDR3 yields the full variable domain: DVKVTQSSRYLVKRTGEKVFLECVQDMDHENMFWYRQDPGLGLRLIYFSYDVKMKEKGDIPEGYSVSREKKERFSLILESASTNQTSMYLCASRISGRPTDTQYFGPGTRLTVL.